What follows is one TCR beta chain and its context. Antigen unknown. Only in-frame clones appear in the TCRdb table, and some are missing; sequencing was by immunoSEQ multiplex PCR. The table includes almost 95,000 clones, roughly 86% detected once. This entry comes from a study of a mutant IDH1 vaccine in newly diagnosed glioma. Study in general: Treated patients had a mean age of 40.4 years and a 62.5% male, approximately 38% female split. Earlier treatment was radiotherapy, temozolomide, or both, with most getting both.

Trimming removed 3 bases at V and 4 bases at J, with 13 bases between. The CDR3 runs to 15 residues. Germline values: CDR1 SGHTA, CDR2 FQGTGA. The time point here: week 47, end of study. The investigators gave 300 ug of mutant IDH1 20-mer peptide in each vaccine dose, together with topical imiquimod. The chain recombines TRBV7-3 with TRBJ2-1, with D perhaps TRBD1 or TRBD2 (5 bases each). The sample was PBMCs, taken from a glioma patient whose treatment included an IDH1 peptide vaccine. The receptor was derived from a woman in her forties or fifties with glioma. The CDR3 DNA is TGTGCCAGCAGCTTCGGGGCCGCAGCTTACAATGAGCAGTTCTTC. Its translation: CASSFGAAAYNEQFF.